Below, 11 T cell receptor beta chains from the same sample are listed, as sequenced in a study of identical twins. MiXCR, run by TCRdb on the 5' RACE reads, gives a single entry per CDR3 protein. The sample has fewer than 350,000 distinct CDR3 sequences; more than 6.5% are singletons. These same records also appear under a second study, on yellow fever vaccine responses in identical twins.

Sequencing was performed on memory (CD45RO+) T cells sorted from blood. These receptors all stem from a young woman in good health.

Worth noting for this clonotype: This may come from a read error, since a much larger clone is one base off. This chain's CDR3 is CAISESSSRGTQYF. As DNA, the CDR3 is TGTGCCATCAGTGAGTCGTCGAGTCGCGGGACCCAGTACTTC. The V call is TRBV10-3, the J call TRBJ2-5; D remains ambiguous. The germline gives CDR1 ENHRY, CDR2 SYGVKD. The CDR3 is 14 amino acids. V lost 0 bases, J lost 7 bases, and 12 bases lay in between.

This clonotype was seen ten or more times. This chain uses TRBV29-1 with TRBJ2-3; 9 bases align to TRBD1. V lost 7 bases and J lost 4; bases outside the gene matches: 3. The CDR3 is 12 amino acids. Germline assignment: CDR1 SQVTM and CDR2 ANQGSEA. The DNA of the CDR3 is TGCAGCGCGGACAGGGGAGCAGATACGCAGTATTTT. As protein: CSADRGADTQYF.

This clonotype was seen repeatedly, ten times or more. The chain is built from TRBV7-7 and TRBJ2-5; perhaps TRBD2 as D (6 bases). V lost 1 base and J 5 bases, leaving 8 bases between the germline ends. Germline V gene sequence: CDR1 SSHAT, CDR2 FNYEAQ (reference sequence). The CDR3 has 13 amino acids. CDR3: CASSLVREETQYF. CDR3 DNA: TGTGCCAGCAGCTTAGTCCGGGAGGAGACCCAGTACTTC.

This clonotype was observed at least ten times. The chain is built from TRBV25-1 and TRBJ2-3; D unresolved. V shed 6 bases and J shed 0 bases, with 10 bases lying between them. Germline V gene data show CDR1 as MGHDK and CDR2 as SYGVNS. The CDR3 contains 14 residues. CDR3 loop: CASRGPESTDTQYF. The CDR3 region has the DNA TGTGCCAGCAGGGGCCCCGAAAGCACAGATACGCAGTATTTT.

This clonotype has just a few counts. The gene calls are TRBV4-1 and TRBJ2-1; 13 bases map to TRBD2. This CDR3 contains 19 residues. Per germline, CDR1 MGHRA and CDR2 YSYEKL. With V trimmed by 1 base and J by 5 bases, 11 bases remained unmatched. The CDR3: CASSQAATSGGRRDNEQFF. In DNA form, the CDR3 reads TGCGCCAGCAGCCAAGCGGCGACTAGCGGGGGGCGTAGAGACAATGAGCAGTTCTTC.

In this sample, this clonotype turned up a few times. In nucleotides, the CDR3 is TGTGCCAGCAGTGAGGCACCCGGGACAGGGGTATACGAGCAGTACGTC. This encodes CASSEAPGTGVYEQYV. V and J are TRBV6-1 and TRBJ2-7, with 10 bases fitting TRBD1. The CDR3 contains 16 residues. In germline, CDR1 is MNHNS, CDR2 SASEGT. V gave up 3 bases and J gave up 4 bases; unmatched junction bases: 9.

This clonotype appeared many times. The V gene is TRBV4-2, the J gene TRBJ1-3; D is ambiguous. This CDR3 has 16 amino acids. CDR1 is LGHNA and CDR2 is YNFKEQ in the germline V gene. V gave up 0 bases and J gave up 0 bases, with 9 bases separating them. This CDR3 is CASSQDPGTSGNTIYF. In DNA, the CDR3 is TGTGCCAGCAGCCAAGATCCCGGCACCTCTGGAAACACCATATATTTT.

This clonotype was found a few times. J is TRBJ2-7 and V is TRBV25-1, with 14 nucleotides matching TRBD2. The V gene's germline CDR1 is MGHDK and CDR2 SYGVNS. The CDR3 loop spans 18 amino acids. Trimming at V came to 3 bases and at J to 4 bases, leaving 11 bases not matched to a gene. The CDR3 DNA follows: TGTGCCAGCAGTGACAGGTTCGGGACTAGCGGGAGTGGATACGAGCAGTACTTC. Residues: CASSDRFGTSGSGYEQYF.

The chain carries TRBV14 and TRBJ2-7; the D gene is possibly TRBD1 (6 bases). CDR3 length equals 13 residues. Trimming took 1 base from V and 6 from J, leaving 10 bases between them. The germline gives CDR1 SGHDN, CDR2 FVKESK. This chain's CDR3 is CASSQAQTGEQYF. The DNA for the CDR3 is TGTGCCAGCAGCCAAGCCCAGACAGGCGAGCAGTACTTC. The whole variable domain, filled in from reference TRBV14 and TRBJ2-7, reads EAGVTQFPSHSVIEKGQTVTLRCDPISGHDNLYWYRRVMGKEIKFLLHFVKESKQDESGMPNNRFLAERTGGTYSTLKVQPAELEDSGVYFCASSQAQTGEQYFGPGTRLTVT.

The chain is built from TRBV9 and TRBJ2-5, with D perhaps being TRBD1 or TRBD2 (5 bases each). The CDR3 runs to 15 residues. The V end was cut by 0 bases, the J end by 1 base, with 10 bases between. Germline V gene lookup returns CDR1 SGDLS and CDR2 YYNGEE. The CDR3 bases are TGTGCCAGCAGCGTAGCTCCGGGACCCCAAGAGACCCAGTACTTC. Encoded protein: CASSVAPGPQETQYF.

The V gene is TRBV20-1, the J gene TRBJ2-1; 13 bases match TRBD2. The CDR3 sequence is 21 residues long. V lost 1 base, J lost 5 bases, and 20 bases stayed unmatched. The germline gives CDR1 DFQATT, CDR2 SNEGSKA (reference sequence). The CDR3 sequence: CSARVSGLAGAERVANNEQFF. DNA for the CDR3: TGCAGTGCTAGAGTGAGCGGACTAGCGGGGGCCGAGAGGGTCGCGAACAATGAGCAGTTCTTC.